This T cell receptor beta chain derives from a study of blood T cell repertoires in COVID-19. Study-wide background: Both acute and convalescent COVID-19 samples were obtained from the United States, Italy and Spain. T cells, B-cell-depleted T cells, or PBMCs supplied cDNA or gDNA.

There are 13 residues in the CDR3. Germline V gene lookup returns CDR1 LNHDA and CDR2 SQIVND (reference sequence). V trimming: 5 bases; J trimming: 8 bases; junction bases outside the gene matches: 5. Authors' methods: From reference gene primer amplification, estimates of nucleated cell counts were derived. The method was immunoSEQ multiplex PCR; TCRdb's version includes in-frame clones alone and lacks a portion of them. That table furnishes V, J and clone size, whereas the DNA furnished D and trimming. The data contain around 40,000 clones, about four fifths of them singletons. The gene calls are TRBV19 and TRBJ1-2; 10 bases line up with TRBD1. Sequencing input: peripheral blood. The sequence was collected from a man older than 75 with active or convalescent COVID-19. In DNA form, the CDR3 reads TGTGCCAGTAGTCCCCGGGACAGGGGAGGCTACACCTTC. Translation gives CASSPRDRGGYTF.